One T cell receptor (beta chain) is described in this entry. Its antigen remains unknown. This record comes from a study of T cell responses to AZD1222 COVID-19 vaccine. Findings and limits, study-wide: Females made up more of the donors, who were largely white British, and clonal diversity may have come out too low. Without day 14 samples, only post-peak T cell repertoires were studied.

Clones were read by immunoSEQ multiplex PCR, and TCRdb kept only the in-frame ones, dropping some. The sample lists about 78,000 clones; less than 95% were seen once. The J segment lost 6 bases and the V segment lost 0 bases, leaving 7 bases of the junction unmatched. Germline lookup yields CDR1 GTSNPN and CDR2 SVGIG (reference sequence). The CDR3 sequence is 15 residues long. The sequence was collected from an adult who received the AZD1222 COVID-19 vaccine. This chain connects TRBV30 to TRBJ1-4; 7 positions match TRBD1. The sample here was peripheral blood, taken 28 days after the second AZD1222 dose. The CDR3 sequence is CAWSVGIQGDEKLFF. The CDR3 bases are TGTGCCTGGAGTGTCGGTATTCAGGGGGATGAAAAACTGTTTTTT.